The present T cell receptor (beta chain) was sequenced within a study of CD8 T cells in ankylosing spondylitis. CDR1 and CDR2 (germline): LGHNA, YNFKEQ. Unmatched junction bases numbered 9, after V lost 1 base and J lost 4 bases. This CDR3 region has 16 residues. Ten or more counts support this clonotype. TCRdb analysed the 5' RACE reads with MiXCR anew, one entry per CDR3 protein. The table lists 30,000 to 45,000 distinct CDR3 sequences, roughly an eighth of them singletons, with 32% in the top ten. The source is a male donor with ankylosing spondylitis. The sequenced sample consisted of synovial fluid, either unsorted or a sorted T cell fraction (not recorded which). The chain uses TRBV4-2 and TRBJ2-7; TRBD1 matches 8 bases. The CDR3 reads CASSQVMGTGGYEQYF. Written as DNA, the CDR3 is TGTGCCAGCAGCCAAGTAATGGGCACAGGGGGTTACGAGCAGTACTTC.